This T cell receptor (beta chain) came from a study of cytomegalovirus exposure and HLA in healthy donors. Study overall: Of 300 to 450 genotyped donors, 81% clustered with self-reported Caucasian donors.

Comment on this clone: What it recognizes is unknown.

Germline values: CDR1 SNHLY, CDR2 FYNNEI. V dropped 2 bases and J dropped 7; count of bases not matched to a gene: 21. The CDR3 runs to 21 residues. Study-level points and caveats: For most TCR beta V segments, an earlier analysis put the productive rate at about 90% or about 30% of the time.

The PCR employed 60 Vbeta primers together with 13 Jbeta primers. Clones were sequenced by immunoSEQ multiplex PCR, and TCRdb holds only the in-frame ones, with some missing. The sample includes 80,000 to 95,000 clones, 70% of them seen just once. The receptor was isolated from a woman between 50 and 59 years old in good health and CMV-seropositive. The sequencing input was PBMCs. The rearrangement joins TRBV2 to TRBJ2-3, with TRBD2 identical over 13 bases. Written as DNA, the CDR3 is TGTGCCAGCAGTGAATCATGGTTCGACAGAAGGACTAGCGGGAGACTGAATACGCAGTATTTT. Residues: CASSESWFDRRTSGRLNTQYF.